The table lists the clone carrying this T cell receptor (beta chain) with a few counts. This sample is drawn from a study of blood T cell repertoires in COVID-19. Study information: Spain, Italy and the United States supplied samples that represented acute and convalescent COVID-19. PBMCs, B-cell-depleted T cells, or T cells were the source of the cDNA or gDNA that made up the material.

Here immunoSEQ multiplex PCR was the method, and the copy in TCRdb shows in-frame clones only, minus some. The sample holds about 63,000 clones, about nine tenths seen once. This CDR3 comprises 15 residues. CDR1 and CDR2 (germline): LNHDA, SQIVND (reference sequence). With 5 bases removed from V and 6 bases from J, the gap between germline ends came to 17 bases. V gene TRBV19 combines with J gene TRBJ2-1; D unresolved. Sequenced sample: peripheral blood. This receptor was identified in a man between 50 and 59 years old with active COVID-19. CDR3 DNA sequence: TGTGCCAGTAGTCGAAGGAAAACTAATGGCAATGAGCAGTTCTTC. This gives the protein CASSRRKTNGNEQFF.